The 10 T cell receptor beta chains given below trace back to one sample, sequenced in a study of cytomegalovirus exposure and HLA in healthy donors. PCR employed 60 Vbeta and 13 Jbeta primers. Some clones are missing from TCRdb's copy, which holds only in-frame ones; the method was immunoSEQ multiplex PCR. This sample has about 140,000 clones, with roughly 80% found just once. Sequences were obtained from PBMCs. Every receptor here comes from a woman aged 45-59 years in good health and CMV-seropositive.

The chain couples TRBV5-4 to TRBJ2-7, with 7 bases fitting TRBD1. Trimming cost V 3 bases and J 0 bases; bases outside gene matches: 3. The germline V gene has CDR1 SGHNT and CDR2 YYREEE (reference sequence). The CDR3 sequence is 14 residues long. DNA for the CDR3: TGTGCCAGCAGCTCGGACAGGAGCTCCTACGAGCAGTACTTC. It encodes CASSSDRSSYEQYF.

The rearrangement uses TRBV7-2 and TRBJ2-2; 10 positions agree with TRBD2. Germline CDR1 is SGHTA and CDR2 is FQGNSA. The CDR3 contains 16 residues. V was clipped by 6 bases and J by 4 bases; unmatched bases: 8. The CDR3 DNA reads as TGTGCCAGCAGTCCGAGCGGGGGGGCGACCACCGGGGAGCTGTTTTTT. Amino acid sequence: CASSPSGGATTGELFF.

The J gene is TRBJ2-7, the V gene TRBV4-1; D remains unclear. The V gene's germline CDR1 is MGHRA and CDR2 YSYEKL. The CDR3 has 16 amino acids. Between the trimmed V and J ends, which lost 0 bases and 3 bases, there was a span of 15 bases. Here the CDR3 reads CASSQEGSRRGYEQYF. CDR3 nucleotide sequence: TGCGCCAGCAGCCAAGAAGGCTCGCGGAGAGGCTACGAGCAGTACTTC.

This clone was detected a few times. The chain links TRBV2 to TRBJ2-1; 12 bases align to TRBD1. The trim removed 6 bases at V and 1 base at J, leaving 4 bases unmatched. The CDR3 has 16 amino acids. Germline loops: CDR1 SNHLY, CDR2 FYNNEI. The CDR3 loop is CASSRDRGPSYNEQFF. CDR3 nucleotides: TGTGCCAGCAGCCGGGACAGGGGGCCTTCCTACAATGAGCAGTTCTTC. Variable domain in full (rest from reference TRBV2 and TRBJ2-1): EPEVTQTPSHQVTQMGQEVILRCVPISNHLYFYWYRQILGQKVEFLVSFYNNEISEKSEIFDDQFSVERPDGSNFTLKIRSTKLEDSAMYFCASSRDRGPSYNEQFFGPGTRLTVL.

This rearrangement joins TRBV19 to TRBJ1-1, with 10 bases that match TRBD1. The CDR3 runs to 15 residues. Trimming took 6 bases from V and 2 from J; bases not matched to a gene: 6. CDR1 and CDR2 from the germline V gene are LNHDA and SQIVND (reference sequence). This CDR3 reads CASRPWTGGNTEAFF. The CDR3 coding sequence is TGTGCCAGTAGACCTTGGACAGGGGGAAACACTGAAGCTTTCTTT.

This clone came up a few times. The chain employs TRBV2 and TRBJ2-6; 7 nucleotides agree with TRBD1. This CDR3 comprises 15 residues. Germline CDR1 SNHLY, CDR2 FYNNEI. V dropped 6 bases and J dropped 3; count of bases not matched to a gene: 5. CDR3: CASRPGTVGANVLTF. The CDR3 nucleotides are TGTGCCAGCAGACCCGGGACAGTTGGGGCCAACGTCCTGACTTTC.

This chain links TRBV28 with TRBJ1-4; TRBD1 matches at 7 bases. V shed 6 bases and J 0 bases; nucleotides not matched to a gene: 7. The CDR3 runs 16 residues. CDR1 is MDHEN, CDR2 SYDVKM, per germline. The CDR3: CASRPRGAPTNEKLFF. The CDR3 DNA reads TGTGCCAGCAGACCCAGGGGGGCTCCAACTAATGAAAAACTGTTTTTT.

J is TRBJ1-2 and V is TRBV27; D possibly corresponds to TRBD1 (5 bases). Germline CDR1 MNHEY, CDR2 SMNVEV (reference sequence). The germline V and J ends were trimmed by 6 bases and 0 bases, with 11 bases remaining between them. This CDR3 contains 14 residues. For the CDR3, the DNA is TGTGCCAGCAGGCCTCAGGGTTCTAACTATGGCTACACCTTC. Translation: CASRPQGSNYGYTF.

With respect to this clone: Additional DNA sequences in this sample encode the identical CDR3. The chain combines TRBV7-3 with TRBJ2-2; 9 nucleotides align to TRBD1. Germline CDR1 is SGHTA and CDR2 is FQGTGA. The CDR3 extends over 15 amino acids. Unmatched junction bases numbered 1, after V lost 3 bases and J lost 2 bases. The CDR3 loop reads CASSLDRGNTGELFF. CDR3 in DNA: TGTGCCAGCAGCTTGGACAGGGGAAACACCGGGGAGCTGTTTTTT.

The chain has TRBV7-2 and TRBJ1-3, with 10 positions matching TRBD1. This CDR3 contains 15 residues. Germline CDR1 SGHTA, CDR2 FQGNSA. J lost 7 bases, V lost 5 bases, and 8 bases had no gene match. CDR3 sequence reads: CASSNDRGLRNTIYF. DNA of the CDR3: TGTGCCAGCAGCAACGACAGGGGGCTCAGGAACACCATATATTTT.